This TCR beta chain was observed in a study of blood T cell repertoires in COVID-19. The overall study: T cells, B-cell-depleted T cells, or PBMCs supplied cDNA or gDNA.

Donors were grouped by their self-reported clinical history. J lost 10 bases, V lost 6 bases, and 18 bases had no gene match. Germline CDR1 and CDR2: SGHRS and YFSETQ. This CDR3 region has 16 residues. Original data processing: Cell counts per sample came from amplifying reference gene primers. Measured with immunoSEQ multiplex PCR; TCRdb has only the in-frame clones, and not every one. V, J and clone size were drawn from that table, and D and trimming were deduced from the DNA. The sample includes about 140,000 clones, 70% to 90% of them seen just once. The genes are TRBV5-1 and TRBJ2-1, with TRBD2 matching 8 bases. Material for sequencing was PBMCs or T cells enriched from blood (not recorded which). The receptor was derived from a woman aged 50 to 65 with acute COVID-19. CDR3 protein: CASTERASGPFTEQFF. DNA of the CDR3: TGCGCCAGCACCGAGAGGGCTAGCGGGCCCTTCACGGAGCAGTTCTTC.